The present T cell receptor (beta chain) was sequenced within a study of T cells in Graves' hyperthyroidism and ophthalmopathy. CDR3 length equals 13 residues. Between the trimmed V and J ends, which lost 5 bases and 6 bases, there was a span of 13 bases. The germline CDR1 and CDR2 sequences are SNHLY and FYNNEI. Amplified TCR beta CDR3 regions came from RNA transcripts. The HTBI primer set was used in a first-round RT-PCR of the TCR CDR3. TCRdb re-derived calls from the multiplex PCR reads in MiXCR, one entry per CDR3 protein. Of tens of thousands of distinct CDR3 sequences in the sample, less than 50% are singletons; the top ten hold 5.5% to 7.5%.

The origin of this receptor is a woman aged 45-60 years with Graves' hyperthyroidism that later progressed to Graves' ophthalmopathy. This chain uses TRBV2 with TRBJ1-2; a weak D match, TRBD1 (5 bases). The sample consisted of blood. The CDR3 is CASSNSWGHGYTF. CDR3 nucleotides: TGTGCCAGCAGTAACAGTTGGGGACATGGCTACACCTTC.